The clone carrying this T cell receptor (beta chain) was seen more than once but under ten times. CDR3 length: 19 amino acids. The germline V gene encodes CDR1 LNHNV and CDR2 YYDKDF (reference sequence). With 0 bases removed from V and 2 bases from J, the gap between germline ends came to 20 bases. The record originates from a study of T-cell reconstitution after alpha-beta-depleted transplantation in children. Preparation of the TCRbeta library was carried out with unique molecular identifiers. MiXCR was run by TCRdb on the PCR reads, yielding one entry per CDR3 protein. The table includes more than 200,000 distinct CDR3 sequences, roughly 23% detected once.

The gene calls are TRBV15 and TRBJ2-1, with D tentatively TRBD1 (5 bases). This TCR was sampled from a girl aged 2 to 10 with Fanconi anemia, due to receive a stem cell transplant. Sample: PBMCs, taken before TCRalphabeta/CD19-depleted stem cell transplant. CDR3 sequence (DNA): TGTGCCACCAGCAGAGAGTCTGGCCCAAGACAGCGCCCCTACAATGAGCAGTTCTTC. Translated, it gives CATSRESGPRQRPYNEQFF.